These 14 T cell receptor beta chains originate from one sample sequenced in a study of identical twins. TCRdb analysed the 5' RACE reads with MiXCR anew, one entry per CDR3 protein. The top ten clones hold roughly 15% of a sample with about 200,000 distinct CDR3 sequences, over 5% of them seen once. These data were also filed under a second study, of T cells expressing NK-cell markers.

Sample: CD8+ T cells sorted from blood. These receptors came from a woman aged 18-29 years in good health.

This clonotype was counted at least ten times. The V call is TRBV6-4, the J call TRBJ2-3; 9 positions agree with TRBD2. V trimming: 6 bases; J trimming: 0 bases; junction bases outside the gene matches: 4. CDR1 and CDR2 (germline): MRHNA, SNTAGT. The CDR3 contains 15 residues. CDR3 coding DNA: TGTGCCAGCAGCCCTACTAGCGGGAGCACAGATACGCAGTATTTT. It translates to CASSPTSGSTDTQYF.

This clonotype was detected only a few times. The chain links TRBV3-1 to TRBJ2-2; 9 bases fit TRBD1. Per germline, CDR1 LGHDT and CDR2 YNNKEL (reference sequence). V was clipped by 3 bases and J by 1 base; unmatched bases: 6. The CDR3 loop spans 17 amino acids. Here the CDR3 reads CASSQKRDRVNTGELFF. The CDR3 nucleotides read TGTGCCAGCAGCCAGAAACGGGACAGGGTGAACACCGGGGAGCTGTTTTTT.

V gene TRBV27 combines with J gene TRBJ1-5; weak D call: TRBD1 (5 bases). The CDR3 covers 14 residues. Trimming removed 5 bases at V and 4 bases at J, with 12 bases between. Germline V gene lookup returns CDR1 MNHEY and CDR2 SMNVEV (reference sequence). CDR3 sequence: CASSAGLENQPQHF. CDR3 sequence (DNA): TGTGCCAGCAGTGCAGGGTTGGAAAATCAGCCCCAGCATTTT.

The table lists this clonotype with a few counts. J is TRBJ2-5 and V is TRBV7-7, with 10 nucleotides matching TRBD1. The length of the CDR3 is 17 residues. V trimming: 5 bases; J trimming: 1 base; junction bases outside the gene matches: 10. Germline-derived CDR1 and CDR2 are SSHAT and FNYEAQ (reference sequence). The CDR3 sequence: CASSRRRQGATQETQYF. CDR3 nucleotide sequence: TGTGCCAGCAGCAGGCGCCGACAGGGGGCGACCCAAGAGACCCAGTACTTC.

The rearrangement uses TRBV27 and TRBJ2-3, with D possibly matching TRBD1 (5 bases). Trimming removed 8 bases at V and 1 base at J, with 13 bases between. The CDR3 extends over 14 amino acids. Germline values: CDR1 MNHEY, CDR2 SMNVEV (reference sequence). The CDR3 DNA follows: TGTGCCAGCCGACGCGTACAGGGCACAGATACGCAGTATTTT. It is translated as CASRRVQGTDTQYF.

This clonotype has more than one count but fewer than ten. The chain has TRBV9 and TRBJ1-2, with D perhaps TRBD1 (5 bases). Germline loops: CDR1 SGDLS, CDR2 YYNGEE. The germline V and J ends were trimmed by 3 bases and 12 bases, with 9 bases remaining between them. This CDR3 has 10 amino acids. The CDR3 DNA is TGTGCCAGCAGCGACAGGTCCAACACCTTC. Residues: CASSDRSNTF.

This clonotype was counted between two and nine times. This sequence joins TRBV19 and TRBJ1-2; D may be TRBD1 (6 bases). The CDR3 totals 15 residues. V lost 5 bases and J lost 2, with 15 bases in between. Germline V CDR1 and CDR2: LNHDA, SQIVND (reference sequence). CDR3 sequence (DNA): TGTGCCAGTAGTCCCACCGCGACAGGAAACTATGGCTACACCTTC. It encodes CASSPTATGNYGYTF.

The sample holds many counts of this clonotype. The CDR3 here is CASSYFSGTEAFF. The DNA of the CDR3 is TGTGCCAGCAGTTACTTTAGCGGCACTGAAGCTTTCTTT. The chain uses TRBV6-5 and TRBJ1-1; D not certain. Germline loops: CDR1 MNHEY, CDR2 SVGAGI. With 1 base removed from V and 4 bases from J, the gap between germline ends came to 7 bases. The CDR3 is made up of 13 amino acids.

On this clonotype itself: The junction differs from germline at one of its ends, possibly a read error. This chain links TRBV3-1 with TRBJ2-7; D is possibly TRBD2 (6 bases). The CDR3 totals 17 residues. The germline V gene encodes CDR1 LGHDT and CDR2 YNNKEL (reference sequence). The CDR3 is CATSQDHAGGVDYEQYF. In DNA form, the CDR3 reads TGTGCCACCAGCCAAGATCATGCCGGGGGAGTGGATTACGAGCAGTACTTC.

This clonotype was seen ten or more times. The rearrangement uses TRBV29-1 and TRBJ2-1, with D unclear. Germline CDR1 and CDR2: SQVTM and ANQGSEA. The CDR3 is 12 residues long. V gave up 7 bases and J gave up 5 bases, with 12 bases separating them. Here the CDR3 reads CSGSRVNNEQFF. The DNA of the CDR3 is TGCAGCGGTAGCAGAGTGAACAATGAGCAGTTCTTC.

This chain connects TRBV9 to TRBJ2-5; a possible D gene is TRBD1 (6 bases). The V and J ends lost 0 bases and 0 bases respectively, with 6 bases between them. The CDR3 is 14 amino acids. Germline V gene lookup returns CDR1 SGDLS and CDR2 YYNGEE. As DNA, the CDR3 is TGTGCCAGCAGCGTAGAGGGGGACCAAGAGACCCAGTACTTC. The encoded protein is CASSVEGDQETQYF.

This clonotype was observed a handful of times. The gene calls are TRBV6-5 and TRBJ2-1; 9 bases are shared with TRBD2. Germline V gene lookup returns CDR1 MNHEY and CDR2 SVGAGI. The CDR3 has 12 residues. J was trimmed by 7 bases and V by 10 bases; bases with no gene match: 5. The CDR3 here is CAIGLALNEQFF. CDR3 bases: TGTGCCATAGGACTAGCGCTTAATGAGCAGTTCTTC.

The V call is TRBV29-1, the J call TRBJ1-1; the match to TRBD1 covers 7 bases. Germline V gene lookup returns CDR1 SQVTM and CDR2 ANQGSEA. CDR3 size: 15 residues. Trimming removed 1 base from V and 5 bases from J; junction bases left unmatched: 10. The DNA for the CDR3 is TGCAGCGTTGAAGGTCGGCAGGGGGTGGGAACTGAAGCTTTCTTT. Protein sequence: CSVEGRQGVGTEAFF.

This clonotype was seen repeatedly, ten times or more. The chain is built from TRBV6-1 and TRBJ2-1; D is perhaps TRBD2 (6 bases). Per germline, CDR1 MNHNS and CDR2 SASEGT. The CDR3 is 14 amino acids. Trimming stripped 6 bases from V and 8 bases from J, with 17 bases between. The CDR3 DNA is TGTGCCAGCAGCCCGGCAGCGGGTGGGGATGAGCAGTTCTTC. This codes for CASSPAAGGDEQFF.